Listed below are T cell receptor beta chains from one sample, sequenced in a study of blood T cell repertoires in COVID-19. Method: immunoSEQ multiplex PCR; TCRdb's copy keeps in-frame clones and lacks some. The sample holds 350,000 or so clones, about nine tenths seen once. Input material: PBMCs or T cells enriched from blood (not recorded which). The receptors come from a woman aged 30 to 39 who had been exposed to COVID-19. Both conserved end residues are part of each CDR3. A D gene is named only where the DNA matches it firmly. Size is omitted from some rows. Given values are once, few, many or a class for expanded clones.

>TRBD1|TRBV3-1/TRBV3-2|.|TRBJ1-2
TGTGCCAGCAGCCAAGAATCAGGGGGCAGTGGCTACACCTTC
CASSQESGGSGYTF
>TRBD2|TRBV25-1|.|TRBJ2-2
TGTGCCAGCAGTGACGAACGAATGGGACTAGCGGCCACCGGGGAGCTGTTTTTT
CASSDERMGLAATGELFF
>TRBD1|TRBV30|.|TRBJ2-3
TGTGCCTGGAGCGACCCCGGACAGGATCTTACAGATACGCAGTATTTT
CAWSDPGQDLTDTQYF
>.|TRBV5-6|.|TRBJ1-2
TGTGCCAGCAGCTTGGGAACGGGGGCTAACTATGGCTACACCTTC
CASSLGTGANYGYTF
>TRBD2|TRBV7-3|.|TRBJ2-3
TGTGCCAGCAGCCGGGACTACCCCTCGTCCGATACGCAGTATTTT
CASSRDYPSSDTQYF
>TRBD1|TRBV5-4|.|TRBJ2-5
TGTGCCAGCAGCCCAAAGGGGGCACGGGTAGAGACCCAGTACTTC
CASSPKGARVETQYF
>TRBD1|TRBV30|.|TRBJ1-5
TGTGCCTGGAGTCCAAACCAGGGGACAGTTAGCAATCAGCCCCAGCATTTT
CAWSPNQGTVSNQPQHF
>TRBD1|TRBV18|.|TRBJ1-5
TGTGCCAGCTCACCCGGACAGGGGGCGATTGTTCAGCCCCAGCATTTT
CASSPGQGAIVQPQHF
>.|TRBV20-1|.|TRBJ2-5
TGCAGTGCTAGACCAGAAGAGACCCAGTACTTC
CSARPEETQYF
>TRBD1|TRBV10-3|once|TRBJ1-2
TGTGCCATCAGTGTAGGAGACAGGGGGCAGGATGGCTACACCTTC
CAISVGDRGQDGYTF
>TRBD1|TRBV6-5|.|TRBJ1-1
TGTGCCAGCAGTAAAACCGGGACAGGCTACGAAGCTTTCTTT
CASSKTGTGYEAFF
>TRBD1|TRBV5-1|.|TRBJ1-4
TGCGCCAGCAGCTGGTTCACAGGGGGTGGTGAAAAACTGTTTTTT
CASSWFTGGGEKLFF
>.|TRBV27|.|TRBJ2-3
TGTGCCAGCAGTTTATCCCTAGGGGCGGCAGTCTACACAGATACGCAGTATTTT
CASSLSLGAAVYTDTQYF
>.|TRBV28|.|TRBJ1-4
TGTGCCAGCAGTTTAGGCAGGGTCAGGGAAAAACTGTTTTTT
CASSLGRVREKLFF
>.|TRBV5-1|.|TRBJ2-5
TGCGCCAGCACTACTTCCGTGTCGGGAGGGGGCGGAAAGACCCAGTACTTC
CASTTSVSGGGGKTQYF
>.|TRBV29-1|.|TRBJ1-1
TGCAGCGTTGAGGTCAGGGGTTTGAACACTGAAGCTTTCTTT
CSVEVRGLNTEAFF
>.|TRBV2|.|TRBJ1-5
TGTGCCAGCAGTGAATCCTGGCCCCAGCATTTT
CASSESWPQHF
>TRBD1|TRBV9|once|TRBJ1-2
TGTGCCAGCAGAGCCGGGACAGGGAAAAACTATGGCTACACCTTC
CASRAGTGKNYGYTF
>.|TRBV13|.|TRBJ2-2
TGTGCCAGCAGCTTATCAGGCAGGGGTGGCACCGGGGAGCTGTTTTTT
CASSLSGRGGTGELFF
>TRBD2|TRBV24-1|.|TRBJ2-2
TGTGCCACCAGTGACTCCCTAGCGGGAGGACGCAGGGAGCTGTTTTTT
CATSDSLAGGRRELFF
>TRBD2|TRBV24-1|.|TRBJ2-1
TGTGCCACCAGTGATCCCCGGGGGGAAACCCACAATGAGCAGTTCTTC
CATSDPRGETHNEQFF
>.|TRBV28|.|TRBJ2-2
TGTGCCAGCAGTTTGGTCCCGGTAGGGAGCACCGGGGAGCTGTTTTTT
CASSLVPVGSTGELFF
>.|TRBV19|.|TRBJ1-5
TGTGCCAGTAGTATTTCCGGAGACCTAAATCAGCCCCAGCATTTT
CASSISGDLNQPQHF
>TRBD2|TRBV19|.|TRBJ2-2
TGTGCCAGTAGTATCCTGACTAGCGGAACCGGGGAGCTGTTTTTT
CASSILTSGTGELFF
>.|TRBV28|.|TRBJ1-4
TGTGCCAGTCAGCGCGGAAATGAAAAACTGTTTTTT
CASQRGNEKLFF
>TRBD1|TRBV5-1|few|TRBJ1-1
TGCGCCAGCAGCGTGGGACAGGGGGCCGCTGAAGCTTTCTTT
CASSVGQGAAEAFF
>.|TRBV15|.|TRBJ2-7
TGTGCCACCAGCAGAGATTATCCTGCAGGGGGGATAGGGCAGTACTTC
CATSRDYPAGGIGQYF
>TRBD1|TRBV6-9|.|TRBJ1-5
TGTGCCAGCAGTTATAGGCCGGACAGGCGAACAACAGCCCAGCATTTT
CASSYRPDRRTTAQHF
>.|TRBV30|.|TRBJ1-6
TGTGCCTGGAGTGTATCGTTCCACTTTAGCTCCTATAATTCACCCCTCCACTTT
CAWSVSFHFSSYNSPLHF
>.|TRBV10-1|.|TRBJ2-7
TGCGCCAGCAGTGAGTCACGGACTCGTTACGAGCAGTACTTC
CASSESRTRYEQYF
>TRBD1|TRBV25-1|.|TRBJ1-1
TGTGCCAGCAGTGTCCAGACAGGGGACACTGAAGCTTTCTTT
CASSVQTGDTEAFF
>TRBD1|TRBV19|once|TRBJ1-1
TGTGCCAGTAGAGCAGGGACAGTACCCAACACTGAAGCTTTCTTT
CASRAGTVPNTEAFF
>.|TRBV6-5|.|TRBJ1-5
TGTGCCAGCAGGGGAGGAAGCAATCAGCCCCAGCATTTT
CASRGGSNQPQHF
>.|TRBV15|few|TRBJ1-4
TGTGCCACCAGCAGAGATACCCCAAGGAGGGGTGGGAAACTGTTTTTT
CATSRDTPRRGGKLFF
>TRBD2|TRBV12-5|.|TRBJ2-1
TGTGCTAGCCTCATAGCGGGAGTAGTACGGGAGCAGTTCTTC
CASLIAGVVREQFF
>TRBD2|TRBV29-1|.|TRBJ2-7
TGCAGCGTCCGGACTAGCGGGAGCTTCGAGCAGTACTTC
CSVRTSGSFEQYF
>.|TRBV2|.|TRBJ2-3
TGTGCCAGCAAAGGCGGGGGCACAGATACGCAGTATTTT
CASKGGGTDTQYF
>TRBD2|TRBV5-4|.|TRBJ2-7
TGTGCCAGCAGCTCTACCGGGACTAGCGGCCTCGAGCAGTACTTC
CASSSTGTSGLEQYF
>.|TRBV27|few|TRBJ2-1
TGTGCCAGCAGTCCAATGGGAGGTGAAGGGAATGAGCAGTTCTTC
CASSPMGGEGNEQFF
>TRBD2|TRBV12-3/TRBV12-4|.|TRBJ2-1
TGTGCCAGCAGGGAGACTAGCCAAGAGCAGTTCTTC
CASRETSQEQFF
>TRBD1|TRBV2|.|TRBJ1-1
TGTGCCAGCAGGTCAGGGGGAACCCAGAACACTGAAGCTTTCTTT
CASRSGGTQNTEAFF